The 25 T cell receptor beta chains reported below all come from one sample, sequenced in a study of identical twins. TCRdb ran MiXCR on the 5' RACE reads and lists one entry per CDR3 protein. The sample has roughly 480,000 distinct CDR3 sequences; less than 25% are singletons. The sample was also reused in another study, on T cells expressing NK-cell markers.

The material sequenced was CD4+ T cells sorted from blood. The receptors shown here come from a woman between 18 and 29 years old in good health.

This clonotype was observed a few times. V is TRBV20-1 and J is TRBJ2-1; TRBD2 aligns across 10 bases. The CDR3 contains 14 residues. From germline, CDR1 is DFQATT and CDR2 SNEGSKA (reference sequence). V trimming: 6 bases; J trimming: 8 bases; junction bases outside the gene matches: 10. CDR3 nucleotide sequence: TGCAGTGCCCGCCCGGGACTAGCGCGAGATGAGCAGTTCTTC. It translates to CSARPGLARDEQFF.

This clonotype was found many times. The chain links TRBV11-3 to TRBJ2-1; D remains unclear. CDR1 and CDR2 (germline): SGHNT, YENEEA. V lost 2 bases and J lost 5, with 16 bases in between. The CDR3 is made up of 16 amino acids. CDR3 nucleotides: TGTGCCAGCAGCTTATGGGCAGGTTGGGGTAACAATGAGCAGTTCTTC. Translated, it gives CASSLWAGWGNNEQFF.

This clonotype was seen a handful of times. V usage is TRBV27 and J usage is TRBJ1-1; no firm D call. The V end was cut by 6 bases, the J end by 1 base, with 9 bases between. Germline V gives CDR1 MNHEY, CDR2 SMNVEV (reference sequence). The CDR3 is 13 residues long. In DNA, the CDR3 is TGTGCCAGCAGAATGGTGCAGAACACTGAAGCTTTCTTT. It is translated as CASRMVQNTEAFF.

The rearrangement uses TRBV7-2 and TRBJ2-7; 11 bases are shared with TRBD2. Germline V CDR1 and CDR2: SGHTA, FQGNSA. Unmatched junction bases numbered 5, after V lost 6 bases and J lost 4 bases. The CDR3 consists of 14 residues. The CDR3 bases are TGTGCCAGCAGGTCCTCTAGCGGGGGGTACGAGCAGTACTTC. It encodes CASRSSSGGYEQYF.

This clonotype was detected only a few times. The chain has TRBV11-2 and TRBJ2-1, with 8 positions matching TRBD1. From germline, CDR1 is SGHAT and CDR2 FQNNGV. J gave up 9 bases and V 6 bases, and 13 bases lay outside the gene matches. The CDR3 has 15 amino acids. The CDR3 DNA reads TGTGCCAGCAGGGCGACCACAGGGGGAAGGACTGAGCAGTTCTTC. It encodes CASRATTGGRTEQFF.

The rearrangement links TRBV9 to TRBJ2-5; 12 nucleotides line up with TRBD2. The CDR3 runs to 16 residues. CDR1 and CDR2 (germline): SGDLS, YYNGEE. The ends lost 4 bases at V and 2 bases at J; junction bases unmatched: 6. The CDR3 DNA follows: TGTGCCAGCAGCACGCGAGGACTAGCGGGGCAAGAGACCCAGTACTTC. Translation gives CASSTRGLAGQETQYF. Full variable domain (outside the CDR3, taken from reference TRBV9 and TRBJ2-5): DSGVTQTPKHLITATGQRVTLRCSPRSGDLSVYWYQQSLDQGLQFLIQYYNGEERAKGNILERFSAQQFPDLHSELNLSSLELGDSALYFCASSTRGLAGQETQYFGPGTRLLVL.

The genes are TRBV5-1 and TRBJ2-5; D is perhaps TRBD1 (6 bases). Germline V lookup: CDR1 SGHRS, CDR2 YFSETQ. Trimming removed 4 bases from V and 4 bases from J, with 14 bases in between. This CDR3 spans 14 amino acids. CDR3 nucleotides: TGCGCCAGCAGCCCGAGGGGGATCGGAGAGACCCAGTACTTC. Protein sequence: CASSPRGIGETQYF.

This clonotype came up a few times. The V gene is TRBV4-3, the J gene TRBJ2-7, with TRBD1 matching 9 bases. From germline, CDR1 is LGHNA and CDR2 YSLEER. Trimming at V came to 1 base and at J to 2 bases, leaving 3 bases not matched to a gene. The CDR3 is made up of 15 amino acids. DNA of the CDR3: TGCGCCAGCAGCCAAGGGGGACAGGGAACCTACGAGCAGTACTTC. It codes for CASSQGGQGTYEQYF.

This clonotype occurred a few times. V usage is TRBV7-2 and J usage is TRBJ2-3; the D call may be TRBD1 or TRBD2 (6 bases each). This CDR3 comprises 18 residues. With 0 bases removed from V and 3 bases from J, the gap between germline ends came to 19 bases. Germline loops: CDR1 SGHTA, CDR2 FQGNSA. CDR3 protein: CASSLASLGGTSTDTQYF. The CDR3 DNA follows: TGTGCCAGCAGCTTAGCGTCCCTCGGAGGGACAAGTACAGATACGCAGTATTTT.

V usage is TRBV3-1 and J usage is TRBJ2-7, with 10 bases that match TRBD2. With 4 bases clipped from V and 6 bases from J, the junction kept 6 bases outside the gene matches. CDR3 size: 14 residues. Germline V gene data show CDR1 as LGHDT and CDR2 as YNNKEL (reference sequence). This CDR3 is CASSRPGLASEQYF. The CDR3 DNA sequence: TGTGCCAGCAGCCGTCCGGGACTAGCGAGCGAGCAGTACTTC.

The table lists this clonotype with a few counts. This chain uses TRBV10-3 with TRBJ2-1, with D possibly being TRBD1 (5 bases). Trimming shortened V by 2 bases and J by 10 bases, and 9 bases separated the two germline ends. Germline V gene lookup returns CDR1 ENHRY and CDR2 SYGVKD. CDR3 length: 12 amino acids. CDR3 sequence reads: CAISEAYREQFF. In DNA, the CDR3 is TGTGCCATCAGTGAGGCCTACAGGGAGCAGTTCTTC.

This clonotype came up a few times. The CDR3 spells CASRMTSFITGELFF. DNA of the CDR3: TGTGCCAGCAGGATGACTAGCTTTATAACCGGGGAGCTGTTTTTT. V usage is TRBV12-3 or TRBV12-4 and J usage is TRBJ2-2, with TRBD2 matching over 7 bases. V lost 6 bases and J lost 5; bases outside the gene matches: 9. The length of the CDR3 is 15 residues.

V and J are TRBV20-1 and TRBJ2-7; D remains unclear. CDR1 DFQATT and CDR2 SNEGSKA come from the germline V gene (reference sequence). The CDR3 contains 11 residues. V was cut by 3 bases and J by 6 bases, with 9 bases left in between. The CDR3 DNA reads TGCAGTGCTAGCGGGCCCGCCGAGCAGTACTTC. Translation: CSASGPAEQYF.

This clonotype occurred many times. Compared with germline, one end of the junction differs, possibly owing to a read error. The rearrangement links TRBV4-3 to TRBJ1-1; unclear D gene. The V gene's germline CDR1 is LGHNA and CDR2 YSLEER. The CDR3 covers 13 residues. In DNA form, the CDR3 reads TGTGCCAGCAGCCAAGCGAGAAACACTGAAGCTTTCTTT. Protein: CASSQARNTEAFF.

This clonotype has only a few counts. The rearrangement links TRBV5-1 to TRBJ2-3; 8 bases line up with TRBD1. V dropped 4 bases and J dropped 2; count of bases not matched to a gene: 9. Germline V gene sequence: CDR1 SGHRS, CDR2 YFSETQ. This CDR3 is 16 amino acids long. The CDR3 DNA reads TGCGCCAGCAGCGTACGACCGGGACAGGTCACAGATACGCAGTATTTT. Translating gives CASSVRPGQVTDTQYF.

V and J are TRBV20-1 and TRBJ2-2; D is possibly TRBD1 or TRBD2 (6 bases each). Trimming pared 6 bases from V and 2 bases from J, leaving 13 bases between. The length of the CDR3 is 14 residues. Per the germline V gene, CDR1 is DFQATT and CDR2 is SNEGSKA (reference sequence). As DNA, the CDR3 is TGCAGTGCAGATCGGGGGCTTAACACCGGGGAGCTGTTTTTT. Translation: CSADRGLNTGELFF.

This clonotype was seen only a few times. This chain links TRBV18 with TRBJ2-7; no definite D call. Trimming pared 2 bases from V and 1 base from J, leaving 6 bases between. The CDR3 has 13 residues. Germline CDR1 is KGHSH and CDR2 is LQKENI. The CDR3 region has the DNA TGTGCCAGCTCACCATACGAATCCTACGAGCAGTACTTC. Protein: CASSPYESYEQYF.

V gene TRBV11-2 combines with J gene TRBJ1-2, with 9 bases aligning to TRBD1. The CDR3 is made up of 17 amino acids. From germline, CDR1 is SGHAT and CDR2 FQNNGV. V was clipped by 0 bases and J by 3 bases; unmatched bases: 8. The CDR3 protein is CASSLEATGGGYYGYTF. The DNA of the CDR3 is TGTGCCAGCAGCTTAGAGGCGACAGGGGGAGGATACTATGGCTACACCTTC. Together with reference TRBV11-2 and TRBJ1-2, the CDR3 gives the full variable domain: EAGVAQSPRYKIIEKRQSVAFWCNPISGHATLYWYQQILGQGPKLLIQFQNNGVVDDSQLPKDRFSAERLKGVDSTLKIQPAKLEDSAVYLCASSLEATGGGYYGYTFGSGTRLTVV.

J is TRBJ2-7 and V is TRBV30; 7 bases are shared with TRBD2. The germline gives CDR1 GTSNPN, CDR2 SVGIG (reference sequence). The CDR3 runs 14 residues. V lost 3 bases and J lost 1; bases outside the gene matches: 6. This CDR3 reads CAWRFGGRSYEQYF. Written as DNA, the CDR3 is TGTGCCTGGAGATTCGGCGGGAGATCCTACGAGCAGTACTTC.

J is TRBJ2-2 and V is TRBV12-3 or TRBV12-4; the match to TRBD1 covers 7 bases. The V and J ends lost 6 bases and 9 bases, in that order; junction bases with no gene match: 7. The CDR3 is 13 residues long. CDR3: CASRRDSQRELFF. The CDR3 bases are TGTGCCAGCAGACGGGACAGTCAGAGGGAGCTGTTTTTT.

This clonotype has only a few counts. The rearrangement links TRBV20-1 to TRBJ2-7; D remains ambiguous. CDR3 length equals 12 residues. V lost 6 bases, J lost 6 bases, and 15 bases lay in between. Germline CDR1 and CDR2: DFQATT and SNEGSKA (reference sequence). In DNA, the CDR3 is TGCAGTGCCGCCCCCGTGACGTTCGAGCAGTACTTC. Protein product: CSAAPVTFEQYF.

The chain uses TRBV6-5 and TRBJ2-3, with 16 bases lining up with TRBD2. V shed 0 bases and J 2 bases; nucleotides not matched to a gene: 2. The CDR3 extends over 18 amino acids. Germline V gene data show CDR1 as MNHEY and CDR2 as SVGAGI. The CDR3 bases are TGTGCCAGCAGTTACTCGGGACTAGCGGGGGGGCTCACAGATACGCAGTATTTT. This gives the protein CASSYSGLAGGLTDTQYF.

A note on this clonotype: One end of the junction varies from germline; a read error may be responsible. V gene TRBV29-1 combines with J gene TRBJ1-3; 9 bases map to TRBD1. Germline CDR1 is SQVTM and CDR2 is ANQGSEA. This CDR3 spans 14 amino acids. DNA of the CDR3: TGCAGCGTCGCAACCTCGACAGGGGGAAACACCTTATATTTT. Protein product: CSVATSTGGNTLYF.

This clonotype was observed a few times. The rearrangement joins TRBV6-5 to TRBJ1-5; no firm D call. CDR3 length: 14 residues. Trimming shortened V by 0 bases and J by 7 bases, and 10 bases separated the two germline ends. Per the germline V gene, CDR1 is MNHEY and CDR2 is SVGAGI. The CDR3 bases are TGTGCCAGCAGTTACTCGGAGGCTTGGCAGCCCCAGCATTTT. Its protein is CASSYSEAWQPQHF.

This clonotype was seen a few times. V usage is TRBV7-9 and J usage is TRBJ2-1, with D hard to call. CDR3 size: 14 residues. Trimming pared 0 bases from V and 8 bases from J, leaving 11 bases between. CDR1 is SEHNR and CDR2 is FQNEAQ in the germline V gene (reference sequence). For the CDR3, the DNA is TGTGCCAGCAGCTTAGCATACTCTGCCCATGAGCAGTTCTTC. This gives the protein CASSLAYSAHEQFF.